Listed below are T cell receptor beta chains from one sample, sequenced in a study of OX40 agonist ivuxolimab in advanced cancers. Repertoires were generated with immunoSEQ multiplex PCR, while TCRdb's copy carries only in-frame clones and drops some. The sample shows 90,000 to 100,000 clones, about 85% of them seen only once. This material consisted of CD4+ or CD8+ T cells sorted from blood, taken in a trial of the OX40 agonist ivuxolimab. Every receptor here comes from an adult with an advanced solid tumor such as melanoma, head and neck, liver or kidney cancer. Each CDR3 is given without its conserved first and last residue. Fields, in order: CDR3 protein, V gene, J gene.

CDR3 protein: ASSRSGGDGETQY
V gene: TRBV4-1
J gene: TRBJ2-5

CDR3 protein: ASQGSAYEQY
V gene: TRBV6-6
J gene: TRBJ2-7

CDR3 protein: ASSLGSGNLLEQY
V gene: TRBV7-8
J gene: TRBJ2-7

CDR3 protein: ASTRHREYGYT
V gene: TRBV6-5
J gene: TRBJ1-2

CDR3 protein: ASSDTGAENIQY
V gene: TRBV5-4
J gene: TRBJ2-4

CDR3 protein: ASSWRTGELF
V gene: TRBV9
J gene: TRBJ2-2

CDR3 protein: ASSGGGLLSNEQF
V gene: TRBV13
J gene: TRBJ2-1

CDR3 protein: ASSFRAVTNQPQH
V gene: TRBV6-6
J gene: TRBJ1-5

CDR3 protein: ASSPRGQEYNEQF
V gene: TRBV7-9
J gene: TRBJ2-1

CDR3 protein: ASSSPGTSRSYEQY
V gene: TRBV11-2
J gene: TRBJ2-7

CDR3 protein: ASSVHRAGELF
V gene: TRBV7-8
J gene: TRBJ2-2

CDR3 protein: ASSLTGQGSGYEQY
V gene: TRBV7-9
J gene: TRBJ2-7

CDR3 protein: ASSWTSGPYNEQF
V gene: TRBV5-8
J gene: TRBJ2-1

CDR3 protein: ASTDRTSNEQF
V gene: TRBV19
J gene: TRBJ2-1

CDR3 protein: ASSPLGTSGNTGELF
V gene: TRBV27
J gene: TRBJ2-2

CDR3 protein: ASSPAGGLTYEQY
V gene: TRBV6-5
J gene: TRBJ2-7

CDR3 protein: ASSSRPESYGYT
V gene: TRBV28
J gene: TRBJ1-2

CDR3 protein: ASSLGRADTQY
V gene: TRBV5-6
J gene: TRBJ2-3

CDR3 protein: ASSSPRGSGRIDTQY
V gene: TRBV5-1
J gene: TRBJ2-3

CDR3 protein: ASSLNGSPLH
V gene: TRBV27
J gene: TRBJ1-6

CDR3 protein: ASSLPWASEYGTAETQY
V gene: TRBV5-1
J gene: TRBJ2-5

CDR3 protein: ASLGLAGNNEQF
V gene: TRBV27
J gene: TRBJ2-1

CDR3 protein: ASSADVGIQPQH
V gene: TRBV6-5
J gene: TRBJ1-5

CDR3 protein: ASSLNTGRGETQY
V gene: TRBV5-1
J gene: TRBJ2-5

CDR3 protein: ASSLLSRASGGEQF
V gene: TRBV27
J gene: TRBJ2-1